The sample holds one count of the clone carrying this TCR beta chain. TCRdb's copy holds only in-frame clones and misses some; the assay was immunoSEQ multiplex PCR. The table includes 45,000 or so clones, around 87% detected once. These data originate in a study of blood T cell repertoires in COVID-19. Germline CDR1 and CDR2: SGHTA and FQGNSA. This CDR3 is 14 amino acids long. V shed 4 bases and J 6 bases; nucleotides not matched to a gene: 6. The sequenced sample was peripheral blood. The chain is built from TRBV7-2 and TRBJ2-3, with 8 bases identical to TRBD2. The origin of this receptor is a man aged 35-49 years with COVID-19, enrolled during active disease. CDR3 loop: CASSSGLAPDTQYF. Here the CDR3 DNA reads TGTGCCAGCAGCTCCGGACTAGCACCGGATACGCAGTATTTT.